A selection of T cell receptor beta chains follows, all from one sample in a study of T-cell memory formation after mild COVID-19. TCRdb reprocessed the 5' RACE reads with MiXCR, giving one entry per CDR3 protein. The data contain about 390,000 distinct CDR3 sequences, 15% to 20% of them singletons. Sequenced input: PBMCs or a T cell subset sorted from them (not recorded which). The receptors derive from a man aged 18 to 35 who had mild COVID-19 (a few samples of this study predate the infection). Cell type and time point are not known. Both conserved end residues are part of each CDR3. Fields, in order: D gene, J gene, clone size, CDR3 length, V gene, CDR3 DNA, CDR3 protein. D genes are given only for firm matches. The listing skips clone size in some rows; elsewhere it reads once, few, many or a size class.

d_call: TRBD2
j_call: TRBJ2-1
clone_size: few
cdr3_length: 17
v_call: TRBV12-3/TRBV12-4
cdr3_nt: TGTGCCAGCAGGGGGGCGGAAGCGGGGGGTACATGGCATGAGCAGTTCTTC
cdr3_aa: CASRGAEAGGTWHEQFF

d_call: .
j_call: TRBJ1-2
clone_size: few
cdr3_length: 20
v_call: TRBV7-2
cdr3_nt: TGTGCCAGCAGCTTTTCTTCCGGACGGACGCTACTCGGGATTAACTATGGCTACACCTTC
cdr3_aa: CASSFSSGRTLLGINYGYTF

d_call: .
j_call: TRBJ2-3
clone_size: .
cdr3_length: 15
v_call: TRBV5-6
cdr3_nt: TGTGCCAGCAGCCCGGAGATGGACGGCACAGATACGCAGTATTTT
cdr3_aa: CASSPEMDGTDTQYF

d_call: TRBD2
j_call: TRBJ2-5
clone_size: .
cdr3_length: 14
v_call: TRBV5-1
cdr3_nt: TGCGCCAGCAGACGCGGGACTAGCGGCGAGACCCAGTACTTC
cdr3_aa: CASRRGTSGETQYF

d_call: .
j_call: TRBJ2-7
clone_size: .
cdr3_length: 16
v_call: TRBV3-1
cdr3_nt: TGTGCCAGCAGCCAAGGATTTGCAGGAGATTCCTACGAGCAGTACTTC
cdr3_aa: CASSQGFAGDSYEQYF

d_call: .
j_call: TRBJ1-3
clone_size: .
cdr3_length: 15
v_call: TRBV7-9
cdr3_nt: TGTGCCAGCAGCTCCCAGGACAGCTCTGGAAACACCATATATTTT
cdr3_aa: CASSSQDSSGNTIYF

d_call: .
j_call: TRBJ2-3
clone_size: .
cdr3_length: 13
v_call: TRBV20-1
cdr3_nt: TGCAGTCTCCCGGAAGGTGGCACAGATACGCAGTATTTT
cdr3_aa: CSLPEGGTDTQYF

d_call: TRBD2
j_call: TRBJ2-1
clone_size: .
cdr3_length: 16
v_call: TRBV5-1
cdr3_nt: TGCGCCAGCAGCTTGTCACTAGCGGGGGGGCCCAGTGAGCAGTTCTTC
cdr3_aa: CASSLSLAGGPSEQFF

d_call: .
j_call: TRBJ2-5
clone_size: .
cdr3_length: 10
v_call: TRBV20-1
cdr3_nt: TGCAGTGGGGGGAGGGAGACCCAGTACTTC
cdr3_aa: CSGGRETQYF

d_call: TRBD1
j_call: TRBJ2-1
clone_size: few
cdr3_length: 14
v_call: TRBV7-6
cdr3_nt: TGTGCCAGCAGCTCACGACAGGGAGACAATGAGCAGTTCTTC
cdr3_aa: CASSSRQGDNEQFF

d_call: .
j_call: TRBJ1-6
clone_size: few
cdr3_length: 15
v_call: TRBV7-6
cdr3_nt: TGTGCCAGCAGCTGGGGCAGGGTCGGGAATTCACCCCTCCACTTT
cdr3_aa: CASSWGRVGNSPLHF

d_call: .
j_call: TRBJ1-3
clone_size: few
cdr3_length: 16
v_call: TRBV5-1
cdr3_nt: TGCGCCAGCAGCTTGGGGGCCGGCATCTCTGGAAACACCATATATTTT
cdr3_aa: CASSLGAGISGNTIYF

d_call: TRBD1
j_call: TRBJ1-1
clone_size: .
cdr3_length: 14
v_call: TRBV27
cdr3_nt: TGTGCCAGCAGTATGGGACAGCTGAACACTGAAGCTTTCTTT
cdr3_aa: CASSMGQLNTEAFF

d_call: TRBD1
j_call: TRBJ2-1
clone_size: .
cdr3_length: 17
v_call: TRBV9
cdr3_nt: TGTGCCAGCAGCGGAGGAGACAGGGCCGGTGCCTACAATGAGCAGTTCTTC
cdr3_aa: CASSGGDRAGAYNEQFF

d_call: .
j_call: TRBJ1-1
clone_size: .
cdr3_length: 15
v_call: TRBV4-1
cdr3_nt: TGCGCCAGCATCCAAGATCGGCCAGTGGGGGTAGGAGCTTTCTTT
cdr3_aa: CASIQDRPVGVGAFF

d_call: .
j_call: TRBJ1-2
clone_size: .
cdr3_length: 13
v_call: TRBV12-3/TRBV12-4
cdr3_nt: TGTGCCAGCAGTCTCAGGGGATCGAGGGGCTACACCTTC
cdr3_aa: CASSLRGSRGYTF

d_call: .
j_call: TRBJ1-3
clone_size: few
cdr3_length: 14
v_call: TRBV7-3
cdr3_nt: TGTGCCAGCAGCTTAACCCCATTGGGAAGCTCCATATATTTT
cdr3_aa: CASSLTPLGSSIYF

d_call: TRBD2
j_call: TRBJ2-3
clone_size: many
cdr3_length: 16
v_call: TRBV5-1
cdr3_nt: TGCGCCAGCATTTCCCAGACTAGCGGGGGAACAGATACGCAGTATTTT
cdr3_aa: CASISQTSGGTDTQYF

d_call: TRBD1
j_call: TRBJ1-5
clone_size: few
cdr3_length: 15
v_call: TRBV4-1
cdr3_nt: TGCGCCAGCAGCCGGGGACAGGGGAATAGTCAGCCCCAGCATTTT
cdr3_aa: CASSRGQGNSQPQHF

d_call: .
j_call: TRBJ2-3
clone_size: .
cdr3_length: 13
v_call: TRBV6-5
cdr3_nt: TGTGCCACCACGCCCAGCGGCACAGATACGCAGTATTTT
cdr3_aa: CATTPSGTDTQYF

d_call: .
j_call: TRBJ2-1
clone_size: few
cdr3_length: 13
v_call: TRBV2
cdr3_nt: TGTGCCAGCAGTGGCCGGGGGTACAATGAGCAGTTCTTC
cdr3_aa: CASSGRGYNEQFF

d_call: .
j_call: TRBJ1-1
clone_size: few
cdr3_length: 15
v_call: TRBV20-1
cdr3_nt: TGCAGTGCTAGGACCTTGGGGGGAGGGAACACTGAAGCTTTCTTT
cdr3_aa: CSARTLGGGNTEAFF

d_call: TRBD1
j_call: TRBJ2-3
clone_size: many
cdr3_length: 16
v_call: TRBV7-3
cdr3_nt: TGTGCCAGCAGCTTAAGCGTGACAGGGGGCACAGATACGCAGTATTTT
cdr3_aa: CASSLSVTGGTDTQYF

d_call: TRBD2
j_call: TRBJ2-2
clone_size: .
cdr3_length: 15
v_call: TRBV20-1
cdr3_nt: TGCAGTGCTTCCGGAGCGGGGGTGAACACCGGGGAGCTGTTTTTT
cdr3_aa: CSASGAGVNTGELFF

d_call: .
j_call: TRBJ2-2
clone_size: few
cdr3_length: 16
v_call: TRBV7-9
cdr3_nt: TGTGCCAGCAGCTTCCGAGGGTCCTCGAACACCGGGGAGCTGTTTTTT
cdr3_aa: CASSFRGSSNTGELFF

d_call: TRBD2
j_call: TRBJ2-1
clone_size: .
cdr3_length: 19
v_call: TRBV2
cdr3_nt: TGTGCCTGGGGGGGGACTAGCGGGTCAAACGCCCTAGTCTACAATGAGCAGTTCTTC
cdr3_aa: CAWGGTSGSNALVYNEQFF

d_call: .
j_call: TRBJ1-2
clone_size: .
cdr3_length: 14
v_call: TRBV10-2
cdr3_nt: TGCGCCAGCAGCGCACGGAACTTTGGCTATGGCTACACCTTC
cdr3_aa: CASSARNFGYGYTF

d_call: .
j_call: TRBJ1-1
clone_size: .
cdr3_length: 13
v_call: TRBV4-1
cdr3_nt: TGCGCCAGCAGCCAGGGGGTTAGGGATGAAGCTTTCTTT
cdr3_aa: CASSQGVRDEAFF

d_call: .
j_call: TRBJ1-1
clone_size: few
cdr3_length: 13
v_call: TRBV3-1
cdr3_nt: TGTGCCAGCAGCCAAGTGGTCGCAGCTGAAGCTTTCTTT
cdr3_aa: CASSQVVAAEAFF

d_call: .
j_call: TRBJ2-6
clone_size: few
cdr3_length: 13
v_call: TRBV27
cdr3_nt: TGTGCCAGCACCAACTCTGGGGCCAACGTCCTGACTTTC
cdr3_aa: CASTNSGANVLTF

d_call: .
j_call: TRBJ2-3
clone_size: few
cdr3_length: 13
v_call: TRBV29-1
cdr3_nt: TGCAGCGTTGACAGGGCGTACACAGATACGCAGTATTTT
cdr3_aa: CSVDRAYTDTQYF

d_call: .
j_call: TRBJ1-4
clone_size: few
cdr3_length: 13
v_call: TRBV20-1
cdr3_nt: TGCAGTGCTGGTACAGCTTCTAATGAAAAACTGTTTTTT
cdr3_aa: CSAGTASNEKLFF

d_call: .
j_call: TRBJ1-6
clone_size: few
cdr3_length: 14
v_call: TRBV5-1
cdr3_nt: TGCGCCAGCAGCTTATGGCAGGATAATTCACCCCTCCACTTT
cdr3_aa: CASSLWQDNSPLHF

d_call: .
j_call: TRBJ2-1
clone_size: .
cdr3_length: 11
v_call: TRBV7-9
cdr3_nt: TGTGCCAGCAGCGCTGCAGTTGAGCAGTTCTTC
cdr3_aa: CASSAAVEQFF

d_call: TRBD2
j_call: TRBJ2-1
clone_size: few
cdr3_length: 16
v_call: TRBV7-2
cdr3_nt: TGTGCCAGCAGCGCCAGACTAGCGGGGGGGTCTCGGGAGCAGTTCTTC
cdr3_aa: CASSARLAGGSREQFF

d_call: .
j_call: TRBJ2-6
clone_size: .
cdr3_length: 14
v_call: TRBV7-2
cdr3_nt: TGTGCCAGCAGCTTCGTTTCTGGGGCCAACGTCCTGACTTTC
cdr3_aa: CASSFVSGANVLTF

d_call: .
j_call: TRBJ2-3
clone_size: .
cdr3_length: 15
v_call: TRBV27
cdr3_nt: TGTGCCAGCAGCTCCGGGACTCAACGCACAGATACGCAGTATTTT
cdr3_aa: CASSSGTQRTDTQYF

d_call: .
j_call: TRBJ1-2
clone_size: .
cdr3_length: 16
v_call: TRBV6-5
cdr3_nt: TGTGCCAGCAGTTACTCTGCCCGTTCCCCCTCCCCGGGCTACACCTTC
cdr3_aa: CASSYSARSPSPGYTF

d_call: .
j_call: TRBJ2-2
clone_size: .
cdr3_length: 15
v_call: TRBV20-1
cdr3_nt: TGCAGTGCCCCCCCCAGGGGAATTTACACCGGGGAGCTGTTTTTT
cdr3_aa: CSAPPRGIYTGELFF

d_call: TRBD1
j_call: TRBJ1-4
clone_size: few
cdr3_length: 15
v_call: TRBV5-1
cdr3_nt: TGCGCCAGCAGCTTCCGGACAGGCCACGGGGAAAAACTGTTTTTT
cdr3_aa: CASSFRTGHGEKLFF

d_call: .
j_call: TRBJ1-5
clone_size: .
cdr3_length: 15
v_call: TRBV4-2
cdr3_nt: TGTGCCAGCAGCCCCAACGGATTAGTGGGTCAGCCCCAGCATTTT
cdr3_aa: CASSPNGLVGQPQHF

d_call: TRBD1
j_call: TRBJ1-2
clone_size: .
cdr3_length: 13
v_call: TRBV29-1
cdr3_nt: TGCAGCGTTGACGAGACAGGGGGCGGTGGCTACACCTTC
cdr3_aa: CSVDETGGGGYTF

d_call: TRBD1
j_call: TRBJ2-3
clone_size: many
cdr3_length: 13
v_call: TRBV24-1
cdr3_nt: TGTGCCACCAGTCGGGCAGGGGGAGATACGCAGTATTTT
cdr3_aa: CATSRAGGDTQYF

d_call: .
j_call: TRBJ1-1
clone_size: .
cdr3_length: 15
v_call: TRBV12-3/TRBV12-4
cdr3_nt: TGTGCCAGCAGTTATGGTTTCGGCGACAACACTGAAGCTTTCTTT
cdr3_aa: CASSYGFGDNTEAFF

d_call: .
j_call: TRBJ2-3
clone_size: few
cdr3_length: 15
v_call: TRBV20-1
cdr3_nt: TGCAGTGCTAGGGGAATTGGACTGCGCACAGATACGCAGTATTTT
cdr3_aa: CSARGIGLRTDTQYF

d_call: .
j_call: TRBJ2-3
clone_size: .
cdr3_length: 12
v_call: TRBV2
cdr3_nt: TGTGCCAGCAGAGACTACCCGGGACTTCCGTATTTT
cdr3_aa: CASRDYPGLPYF

d_call: .
j_call: TRBJ2-5
clone_size: .
cdr3_length: 15
v_call: TRBV18
cdr3_nt: TGTGCCAGCTCACCACGATCACAGGGTGCGGAGACCCAGTACTTC
cdr3_aa: CASSPRSQGAETQYF

d_call: .
j_call: TRBJ2-7
clone_size: .
cdr3_length: 15
v_call: TRBV7-2
cdr3_nt: TGTGCCAGCAGCTTAGGGACAGAAGCCTTTTGGGAGCAGTACTTC
cdr3_aa: CASSLGTEAFWEQYF

d_call: TRBD1
j_call: TRBJ1-3
clone_size: few
cdr3_length: 16
v_call: TRBV7-2
cdr3_nt: TGTGCCAGCAGCTTAGCGGGGACAGGCTCTGGAAACACCATATATTTT
cdr3_aa: CASSLAGTGSGNTIYF

d_call: TRBD1
j_call: TRBJ1-4
clone_size: few
cdr3_length: 15
v_call: TRBV7-6
cdr3_nt: TGTGCCAGCAGCTTCGTCACAGGGGTTAATGAAAAACTTTTTTTT
cdr3_aa: CASSFVTGVNEKLFF

d_call: TRBD1
j_call: TRBJ2-5
clone_size: .
cdr3_length: 12
v_call: TRBV20-1
cdr3_nt: TGCAGTGCCGGGACAGGGGAAGAGACCCAGTACTTC
cdr3_aa: CSAGTGEETQYF